The entry below gives a single T cell receptor beta chain sequence along with its context. The antigen is unknown. An end of the junction does not agree with germline; a read error may underlie this. This sample's RNA came from whole unsorted tissue. The CDR3 sequence is 12 residues long. The germline V gene encodes CDR1 DFQATT and CDR2 SNEGSKA (reference sequence). These data belong to a study of tumor and adjacent non-tumor tissue in lung cancer. TCRbeta libraries were built with three rounds of nested PCR, modified from ARM-PCR. TCRdb reanalysed the multiplex PCR reads using MiXCR and keeps one entry per CDR3 protein. The sample includes roughly 200,000 distinct CDR3 sequences, 70% to 75% seen only once; the top ten take about 23%. Study results and caveats: Significantly higher TCR diversity was found in tumor than normal lung. Top 100 clones took a larger repertoire share in normal lung.

The V gene is TRBV20-1, the J gene TRBJ1-1; D is unclear. The sequence was obtained from a man aged 60 to 69 with non-small cell lung cancer. Material: lung tumor tissue. The DNA of the CDR3 is TGCAATGCTAGTATCCGGGATACTGAAGCTTTCTTT. This gives the protein CNASIRDTEAFF.